The 28 T cell receptor beta chains presented below share a single source sample, sequenced in a study of blood T cell repertoires in COVID-19. Data came from immunoSEQ multiplex PCR; TCRdb stores just in-frame clones and leaves some out. The repertoire holds roughly 200,000 clones, with 70% to 90% as singletons. The sequenced sample consisted of peripheral blood. All receptors derive from a human donor with active or convalescent COVID-19. The donor label of this sample is uncertain.

The chain carries TRBV24-1 and TRBJ1-2; perhaps TRBD1 as D (5 bases). CDR3 length: 13 residues. V dropped 5 bases and J dropped 3 bases, with 9 bases sitting between them. The germline CDR1 and CDR2 sequences are KGHDR and SFDVKD. Here the CDR3 DNA reads TGTGCCACCAGTGTGGGGGGTGACTATGGCTACACCTTC. This translates into CATSVGGDYGYTF.

This rearrangement joins TRBV5-1 to TRBJ1-1, with TRBD1 matching 7 bases. After removal of 2 bases from V and 0 bases from J, the junction contained 10 bases not matched to a gene. This CDR3 spans 17 amino acids. From germline, CDR1 is SGHRS and CDR2 YFSETQ. CDR3 nucleotides: TGCGCCAGCAGCTTTGGGACAGCTAACAAAATGAACACTGAAGCTTTCTTT. Residues: CASSFGTANKMNTEAFF.

The V and J genes are TRBV5-6 and TRBJ2-7; D is possibly TRBD1 (5 bases). From germline, CDR1 is SGHDT and CDR2 YYEEEE. The ends were cut back, 1 base at V and 4 bases at J, with 12 bases in the middle. The CDR3 has 14 residues. CDR3 loop: CASSLWQGVYEQYF. In DNA form, the CDR3 reads TGTGCCAGCAGCTTGTGGCAGGGCGTATACGAGCAGTACTTC.

The chain employs TRBV3-1 (or the pseudogene TRBV3-2) and TRBJ2-3, with 10 bases lining up with TRBD2. This CDR3 has 21 amino acids. The germline V gene has CDR1 LGHDT and CDR2 YNNKEL (reference sequence). Trimming at V came to 4 bases and at J to 1 base, leaving 20 bases not matched to a gene. The CDR3 region is CASSLNRDRLAGHFGTDTQYF. CDR3 nucleotide sequence: TGTGCCAGCAGCCTCAACAGGGACCGACTAGCGGGTCATTTCGGCACAGATACGCAGTATTTT.

The CDR3 DNA reads TGTGCCAGCAGCTCCATCTCCCGGGGAGGAAACACCATATATTTT. It yields the protein CASSSISRGGNTIYF. The genes are TRBV28 and TRBJ1-3; D is uncertain. Germline-derived CDR1 and CDR2 are MDHEN and SYDVKM. The length of the CDR3 is 15 residues. Trimming cost V 6 bases and J 4 bases, with 16 bases left between them.

The rearrangement joins TRBV27 to TRBJ1-2; no clear D gene. The CDR3 consists of 13 residues. Germline-derived CDR1 and CDR2 are MNHEY and SMNVEV (reference sequence). V shed 7 bases and J shed 2 bases, with 11 bases lying between them. The CDR3 reads CASTRGRNYGYTF. Written as DNA, the CDR3 is TGTGCCAGCACCCGAGGAAGGAACTATGGCTACACCTTC.

The chain carries TRBV27 and TRBJ2-5, with a possible D match to TRBD1 (5 bases). CDR1 is MNHEY and CDR2 is SMNVEV in the germline V gene (reference sequence). The V end lost 3 bases, the J end lost 4 bases, and 9 bases lay between the germline ends. The CDR3 extends over 13 amino acids. CDR3 protein: CASSLGRVETQYF. The CDR3 nucleotides are TGTGCCAGCAGTTTGGGCAGGGTAGAGACCCAGTACTTC.

The CDR3: CASGGVTGVDQPQHF. In DNA, the CDR3 is TGTGCTAGTGGGGGCGTGACAGGGGTCGATCAGCCCCAGCATTTT. The chain links TRBV12-5 to TRBJ1-5, with 8 nucleotides matching TRBD1. Germline V gives CDR1 LGHNT, CDR2 FRNRAP. The CDR3 runs 15 residues. With 6 bases clipped from V and 5 bases from J, the junction kept 9 bases outside the gene matches.

The chain employs TRBV5-4 and TRBJ2-7, with unresolved D. Germline V gene data show CDR1 as SGHNT and CDR2 as YYREEE (reference sequence). The V end was cut by 7 bases, the J end by 6 bases, with 17 bases between. This CDR3 is 13 amino acids long. Here the CDR3 reads CASVPYNPREQYF. The CDR3 DNA reads TGTGCCAGCGTTCCATACAACCCACGCGAGCAGTACTTC.

This clone was detected only a few times. The chain joins TRBV2 to TRBJ2-1, with TRBD1 as a possible D gene (6 bases). Germline CDR1 SNHLY, CDR2 FYNNEI. This CDR3 is built from 13 residues. Trimming stripped 4 bases from V and 4 bases from J, with 8 bases between. DNA for the CDR3: TGTGCCAGCAGTGGACAGGCGTACAATGAGCAGTTCTTC. Encoded protein: CASSGQAYNEQFF.

The chain joins TRBV19 to TRBJ2-1; a possible D gene is TRBD2 (7 bases). V lost 4 bases, J lost 4 bases, and 14 bases lay in between. Germline V gene lookup returns CDR1 LNHDA and CDR2 SQIVND (reference sequence). The CDR3 length is 15 residues. The CDR3 region is CASSTSRGGYNEQFF. The CDR3 DNA sequence: TGTGCCAGTAGTACTTCGAGGGGGGGGTACAATGAGCAGTTCTTC.

A single count supports this clone. This sequence joins TRBV4-1 and TRBJ2-3; TRBD1 matches 8 bases. The CDR3 loop spans 14 amino acids. CDR1 and CDR2 (germline): MGHRA, YSYEKL. The J segment lost 0 bases and the V segment lost 4 bases, leaving 0 bases of the junction unmatched. The CDR3 nucleotides are TGCGCCAGCAGCCGGACAGGGAGCACAGATACGCAGTATTTT. Translated, it gives CASSRTGSTDTQYF.

This clone was seen once. V is TRBV19 and J is TRBJ2-5; unclear D gene. The CDR3 runs to 13 residues. CDR1 is LNHDA and CDR2 is SQIVND in the germline V gene (reference sequence). V shed 4 bases and J shed 1 base, with 7 bases lying between them. The CDR3, as DNA: TGTGCCAGTAGTACGCATAGCCAAGAGACCCAGTACTTC. This encodes CASSTHSQETQYF. Complete variable domain (other parts from reference TRBV19 and TRBJ2-5): DGGITQSPKYLFRKEGQNVTLSCEQNLNHDAMYWYRQDPGQGLRLIYYSQIVNDFQKGDIAEGYSVSREKKESFPLTVTSAQKNPTAFYLCASSTHSQETQYFGPGTRLLVL.

The CDR3 is CASFSGSYNEQFF. CDR3 nucleotide sequence: TGTGCCAGCTTTTCCGGGAGTTACAATGAGCAGTTCTTC. The chain has TRBV7-8 and TRBJ2-1, with a weak D call TRBD2 (6 bases). Germline values: CDR1 SGHVS, CDR2 FQNEAQ. This CDR3 contains 13 residues. V shed 8 bases and J shed 4 bases, with 12 bases lying between them. Complete variable domain (other parts from reference TRBV7-8 and TRBJ2-1): GAGVSQSPRYKVAKRGQDVALRCDPISGHVSLFWYQQALGQGPEFLTYFQNEAQLDKSGLPSDRFFAERPEGSVSTLKIQRTQQEDSAVYLCASFSGSYNEQFFGPGTRLTVL.

The V call is TRBV11-1, the J call TRBJ2-7; 10 bases map to TRBD2. Germline V CDR1 and CDR2: SGHAT, FQDESV (reference sequence). V dropped 1 base and J dropped 4; count of bases not matched to a gene: 1. The CDR3 length is 14 residues. CDR3 region: CASSLVGLAYEQYF. CDR3 nucleotides: TGTGCCAGCAGCTTAGTGGGACTAGCGTACGAGCAGTACTTC.

The chain has TRBV1 and TRBJ2-1; TRBD2 is the table's D call, not checked against the DNA. TRBV1 is shown as a pseudogene. The CDR3 has 17 amino acids. CDR3 in DNA: TGCACCAGCAGCCATCCGGGGGGAGGGCCTTCGTACAATGAGCAGTTCTTC. It specifies CTSSHPGGGPSYNEQFF.

A single count supports this clone. This chain joins TRBV28 and TRBJ2-1, with D possibly TRBD1 on 6 matching bases. The CDR3 is 15 amino acids. V lost 6 bases and J 4 bases, leaving 16 bases between the germline ends. Germline CDR1 and CDR2: MDHEN and SYDVKM. The DNA for the CDR3 is TGTGCCAGCAGCGACAGCTCCGGGACATACAATGAGCAGTTCTTC. Translating gives CASSDSSGTYNEQFF.

This sequence joins TRBV28 and TRBJ1-2; D not certain. Germline loops: CDR1 MDHEN, CDR2 SYDVKM. The CDR3 has 11 amino acids. V gave up 3 bases and J gave up 7 bases, with 6 bases separating them. The CDR3 protein is CASSLSSGYTF. CDR3 DNA sequence: TGTGCCAGCAGTTTGTCCAGTGGCTACACCTTC.

The chain is built from TRBV28 and TRBJ2-7, with TRBD1 as a possible D gene (6 bases). Trimming stripped 6 bases from V and 3 bases from J, with 9 bases between. This CDR3 region has 12 residues. Per germline, CDR1 MDHEN and CDR2 SYDVKM. CDR3 amino acids: CASRGAHYEQYF. CDR3 DNA sequence: TGTGCCAGCAGGGGGGCACACTACGAGCAGTACTTC.

This chain joins TRBV5-6 and TRBJ1-6; TRBD1 matches 7 bases. Germline-derived CDR1 and CDR2 are SGHDT and YYEEEE. The CDR3 has 16 amino acids. With 4 bases clipped from V and 9 bases from J, the junction kept 13 bases outside the gene matches. The CDR3 loop is CASSLGQTGGSSPLHF. Written as DNA, the CDR3 is TGTGCCAGCAGCCTGGGACAGACGGGGGGAAGTTCACCCCTCCACTTT. Drawing the rest from reference TRBV5-6 and TRBJ1-6, the complete variable domain is DAGVTQSPTHLIKTRGQQVTLRCSPKSGHDTVSWYQQALGQGPQFIFQYYEEEERQRGNFPDRFSGHQFPNYSSELNVNALLLGDSALYLCASSLGQTGGSSPLHFGNGTRLTVT.

The rearrangement uses TRBV5-6 and TRBJ1-2, with 10 bases lining up with TRBD1. Germline values: CDR1 SGHDT, CDR2 YYEEEE. J gave up 6 bases and V 2 bases, and 1 base lay outside the gene matches. The CDR3 extends over 13 amino acids. The CDR3 bases are TGTGCCAGCAGCTTAGGGACAGGGGATGGCTACACCTTC. It encodes CASSLGTGDGYTF.

This clone has just a few counts. V gene TRBV30 combines with J gene TRBJ2-5; tentative D call: TRBD2 (6 bases). V shed 4 bases and J shed 5 bases, with 11 bases lying between them. Germline CDR1 is GTSNPN and CDR2 is SVGIG (reference sequence). The CDR3 covers 12 residues. This chain's CDR3 is CAWMGRRETQYF. In nucleotides, the CDR3 is TGTGCCTGGATGGGGAGGAGGGAGACCCAGTACTTC.

The chain uses TRBV7-9 and TRBJ2-3; 9 positions agree with TRBD2. From germline, CDR1 is SEHNR and CDR2 FQNEAQ (reference sequence). With V trimmed by 3 bases and J by 1 base, 2 bases remained unmatched. CDR3 length: 15 residues. CDR3 in amino acids: CASSFSGGRTDTQYF. DNA of the CDR3: TGTGCCAGCAGCTTCAGCGGGGGGCGCACAGATACGCAGTATTTT.

This clone has more than one count but fewer than ten. The rearrangement joins TRBV5-4 to TRBJ1-6, with a possible D match to TRBD1 (6 bases). The V gene lost 2 bases and the J gene lost 7 bases, with 10 bases spanning the gap. The CDR3 has 14 amino acids. Germline V lookup: CDR1 SGHNT, CDR2 YYREEE (reference sequence). CDR3 amino acids: CASSLDRLNSPLHF. The CDR3 bases are TGTGCCAGCAGCTTAGACAGGCTAAATTCACCCCTCCACTTT.

V and J are TRBV18 and TRBJ1-2; no clear D gene. This CDR3 is 14 amino acids long. V was clipped by 6 bases and J by 0 bases, with 11 bases between them. CDR1 and CDR2 from the germline V gene are KGHSH and LQKENI. The DNA for the CDR3 is TGTGCCAGCTCCCTTACCCAGGCTAACTATGGCTACACCTTC. Translated: CASSLTQANYGYTF.

The chain couples TRBV14 to TRBJ1-3; 8 bases line up with TRBD1. The CDR3 has 16 residues. Trimming at V came to 7 bases and at J to 0 bases, leaving 8 bases not matched to a gene. Germline CDR1 and CDR2: SGHDN and FVKESK. CDR3 DNA sequence: TGTGCCAGCATCGGACAGGGAGCTCTCTCTGGAAACACCATATATTTT. This codes for CASIGQGALSGNTIYF.

The chain couples TRBV7-9 to TRBJ1-6; TRBD1 is a possible D gene (6 bases). CDR1 and CDR2 from the germline V gene are SEHNR and FQNEAQ (reference sequence). Between the trimmed V and J ends, which lost 5 bases and 8 bases, there was a span of 16 bases. The CDR3 totals 15 residues. This chain's CDR3 is CASSRSGQLYSPLHF. CDR3 nucleotide sequence: TGTGCCAGCAGCCGTTCGGGACAACTCTATTCACCCCTCCACTTT.

This clone was observed a single time. The chain is built from TRBV5-4 and TRBJ1-3, with D possibly TRBD1 on 5 matching bases. CDR1 and CDR2 from the germline V gene are SGHNT and YYREEE (reference sequence). This CDR3 is 15 amino acids long. V lost 5 bases to trimming and J lost 0 bases, with 12 bases between them. CDR3: CASSTGRTSGNTIYF. CDR3 sequence (DNA): TGTGCCAGCAGTACAGGCCGAACCTCTGGAAACACCATATATTTT.